This T cell receptor (beta chain) derives from a study of regulatory T cells in long-lasting Graves disease. Whole-study results and caveats: Persistent Graves' patients possessed reduced TCR diversity relative to recently diagnosed ones.

The time point: newly diagnosed GD, antithyroid drugs for less than 3 months. The TCR library was made from RNA extracted from PBMCs. Sequencing libraries for TCR beta were prepared with iRepertoire HTBI primers and Arm-PCR of CDR3 regions. Using its own MiXCR run on the multiplex PCR reads, TCRdb lists one record per CDR3 protein. The table has roughly 420,000 distinct CDR3 sequences, roughly 17% seen once. As for this clonotype: Antigen: not known.

Losses at the gene ends were 2 bases for V and 0 bases for J; bases not matched to a gene: 8. The length of the CDR3 is 17 residues. Germline assignment: CDR1 MGHRA and CDR2 YSYEKL. This same sample was also part of a study on T cells in Graves' hyperthyroidism and ophthalmopathy. As that report states: The HTBI primer set served for first-round RT-PCR of the TCR CDR3. Blood also held most thyroid clonotypes expanded beyond 0.001. Onset of ophthalmopathy came a median approximately 6.9 months after the model predicted it.

This clonotype was obtained from a woman in her twenties or thirties with Graves disease. The rearrangement uses TRBV4-1 and TRBJ2-3; 7 bases align to TRBD2. The sample here was peripheral blood mononuclear cells (PBMCs), taken at new diagnosis, from a patient treated with antithyroid drugs. In nucleotides, the CDR3 is TGCGCCAGCAGCCAACCCATAGCGGGCCCGAGCACAGATACGCAGTATTTT. This gives the protein CASSQPIAGPSTDTQYF.